This paragraph reports one T cell receptor (beta chain). Its target antigen remains unknown. It has no much larger one-base neighbor in the sample; base qualities were not kept. The record originates from a study of cytomegalovirus exposure and HLA in healthy donors (dated by TCRdb to 2017 to 2019). With respect to the entire study: According to an earlier analysis of 550 to 700 of the donors, about 179 million T cells yielded some 120 million unique TCR beta sequences and roughly 280 Gb of sequence data. A separate validation cohort of approximately 130 different subjects was used in addition to the 666-subject first cohort. Among around 400 genotyped donors of the cohort, an average of roughly 230,000 unique TCR beta nucleotide sequences was sequenced per donor, of which 15% to 20% were non-productive. A later genetic analysis took genome-wide SNP genotypes for about three fifths of the roughly 700 donors and used that subset as a discovery cohort. Using immunosequencing, the study profiled T cell repertoires from some 670 subjects and related those repertoires to cytomegalovirus serostatus. To decide whether each TCR beta V gene segment behaved as functional or pseudogenic, an earlier analysis of some 540 of the donors relied on high-throughput TCR beta sequencing. HLA typing covered class I and class II loci at four-digit resolution. About 280 gigabases of sequencing data and approximately 85 million unique TCR sequences were included in an early release covering several hundred HLA-typed donors. The study combined high-throughput TCR immunosequencing, statistical association of individual TCRs with disease status, and machine learning to predict cytomegalovirus infection status. Four or five DR-DQ haplotypes were treated as single units for association and clustering because of strong linkage in the cohort. All discovery cohort repertoires had been generated using a single sequencing platform. Among the roughly 400 genotyped donors, approximately 82% belonged to the genetic ancestry cluster associated with self-reported Caucasian donors. The number of typed donors differed by locus: about 629-630 for A, B, C, DRB1 and DQB1; 500 to 550 for DQA1; 606 for DPA1; and 450 to 480 for DPB1. To study patterns of TCR occurrence, a later analysis re-analyzed previously published TCR beta repertoires from hundreds of donors and added high-resolution HLA genotyping. Rather than drawing on any new phenotypic data, the later analysis identified candidate immune exposures from TCR beta sequences and the way those sequences occurred across donors. Donor age, sex, ethnicity and CMV serostatus were collected together with the repertoire data. The study aimed to test whether cataloging public T cell receptors could reveal signatures of past pathogen exposure. The paper's findings and limits, for the study overall: The earlier analysis of some 540 of the donors excluded about 16 rarely observed V segments, including chromosome 9 orphons, because counts were too low. V-gene and J-gene trimming of TCR beta chains was associated with a missense DCLRE1C variant in a later genetic analysis, and the association was replicated in an independent cohort. According to a later genetic analysis, donors in an Asian-associated ancestry cluster had fewer N-insertions in productive TCRs than the approximately 610-donor mean. This cohort had only TCR beta chains sequenced, and the lack of alpha or paired-chain data limited which features could be detected. The study gave a list of some 150 TCR beta chains associated with cytomegalovirus. According to the authors, the approach could potentially be generalized to other disease states and immunological phenotypes. When HLA alleles, especially DR and DQ, strongly co-occurred, TCR associations were difficult to assign to individual alleles. A later analysis found that HLA-associated TCR beta chains were more clonally expanded and had lower generation probabilities than equally common non-associated chains. The 87-base-pair reads could not distinguish some IMGT-functional V segments, including TRBV6-2 and TRBV6-3, so those segments were excluded. Correlated functional status among segregating V segments might reflect linkage disequilibrium, but an unknown experimental factor could not be ruled out. A cluster of highly shared sequence variants was judged likely to represent a technical artifact of the sequencing pipeline. In an earlier analysis of about 550 of the donors, most TCR beta V segments were observed in productive rearrangements about 87% or about 30% of the time, broadly matching IMGT annotations. In a later analysis, most CMV-associated TCR beta chains were found to appear HLA-restricted, with HLA associations seemingly driven largely by CMV exposure. While some public TCRs were present in many individuals, most TCR sequences turned up only very rarely across donors. Because HLA typing was missing for some donors at each locus, association tests included only the typed subset. The only immune exposure information available for the cohort was CMV serostatus. A later analysis associated about 17,000 TCR beta sequences with specific HLA alleles at a false discovery rate of 0.05. The classifier was reported to diagnose cytomegalovirus status with high specificity and sensitivity in both the original cohort and the validation cohort. In a later analysis, TCR association rates were found to vary across HLA loci, with the most associated TCRs seen for DRB1 alleles and the fewest for HLA-C alleles. In vitro tests confirmed that a few of the cytomegalovirus-associated TCR beta chains recognize cytomegalovirus antigens. According to a later analysis, parvovirus B19, influenza, CMV and Epstein-Barr virus appeared linked to several top co-occurrence clusters. A further reported finding was that TCR beta sequences accurately predicted the HLA-A and HLA-B alleles for most subjects in the first cohort. Presence/absence analyses assumed roughly uniform sequencing depth across donors, an assumption that may not hold.

The cohort consisted of 600 to 700 healthy bone marrow donors. At the time of sampling, all cohort members were nominally healthy, though unrecorded immune exposures were likely present. The donor tested CMV seropositive and was one of the 289 seropositive cohort members. A peripheral blood sample was collected from each donor, and TCR beta sequencing was performed on peripheral blood mononuclear cells. The Qiagen DNeasy Blood Extraction Kit was used to extract genomic DNA from the blood cell samples. The CDR3 holds 13 amino acids from the cysteine to the phenylalanine. This entry keeps only the CDR3 DNA: 39 bases, framed from base 1. V drops 5 bases and J drops 4 bases, leaving 12 bases in between. The germline V gene gives CDR1 as SNHLY and CDR2 as FYNNEI. Library construction relied on the immunoSEQ multiplex PCR assay. For the multiplex PCR, a mixture combining 60 forward primers for TCR Vbeta segments and 13 reverse primers for TCR Jbeta segments was used. Amplification of the CDR3 region of rearranged TCR beta genes was performed with a multiplex PCR assay on genomic DNA. On the Illumina HiSeq System, the amplified TCR beta libraries were sequenced as 87-base-pair reads. The original methods were these. A later analysis counted about 80 million unique TCR beta chains across the 600 to 850 repertoires, and about 10 million of these chains were shared by at least two donors. Raw reads were error-corrected and collapsed into unique sequences by a nearest-neighbor algorithm in which closely related sequences were merged to remove PCR and sequencing errors. To assign V, D and J gene segments, CDR3 sequences were aligned to IMGT reference sequences. For a sequence to be retained, a match of at least six nucleotides to both a V gene segment and a J gene segment was required. Rearrangements were called productive when the CDR3 lacked stop codons and stayed in frame with V and J; all others were non-productive. Following IMGT convention, CDR3 was defined as the stretch from the second conserved V-encoded cysteine to the conserved J-encoded phenylalanine. Sequences without an unambiguous match to a single V gene segment were excluded from the earlier analysis of over 500 of the donors. In an earlier analysis of around 600 of the donors, V segments were called functional above 56.7% productive rearrangements and were called segregating when the between-donor standard deviation exceeded 5%. A statistical classification framework was built for diagnosing cytomegalovirus status from the catalog of TCR beta chain sequences. V and J gene assignment, in a later analysis, came from comparing TCR nucleotide sequences with IMGT/GENE-DB human TR gene sequences. The TCRdist pipeline was used in a later analysis to assign CDR3 sequences and most-parsimonious VDJ recombination scenarios. In a later analysis, each TCR beta chain was defined by its CDR3 amino acid sequence together with its V-gene family, and reads lacking a unique V-gene family were excluded. To address suspected cross-contamination and a sequencing artifact, a later analysis removed over 500 highly shared, low-generation-probability nucleotide sequences. For each public chain, a later analysis derived a clonal expansion index from normalized ranks of inferred template counts within each repertoire. A later analysis computed generation probabilities with a VDJ recombination model fitted to out-of-frame rearrangements, and checked the results against IGoR. In a later analysis, hypergeometric tests were used to score TCR-TCR, TCR-HLA and TCR-CMV co-occurrence, with a repertoire-size bias correction applied to TCR pairs. To estimate false discovery rates, a later analysis permuted the HLA or CMV assignments 20 times. In a later analysis, co-occurring TCRs were grouped using DBSCAN, with TCRdist sequence similarity added in when clustering inside HLA-allele-positive subsets. Co-occurrence clustering excluded repertoires with fewer than 30,000 or more than 120,000 public chains, plus five with anomalous nucleotide sharing. In its TCRdb copy, this immuneACCESS table keeps in-frame sequences only and misses some clones. Where compared with another copy, unresolved V genes explain less than half of these, and the others have no known cause. V and J calls and clone size follow that table, whereas D and trimming were derived from the DNA. The sample table holds 150,000 to 200,000 clones, of which about four fifths were seen once. Approximately 4.4% of the sample lies in the top ten.

This TCR derives from a woman aged 18 to 35 in good health and CMV-seropositive. The chain is made from TRBV2 and TRBJ2-7; TRBD2 is a possible D gene, resting on 5 matching bases. The sequenced sample consisted of PBMCs. CDR3 region: CASSRLGEYEQYF. The DNA is as follows: TGTGCCAGCAGTAGGTTGGGAGAGTACGAGCAGTACTTC. The full variable domain, with segments outside the CDR3 supplied by the reference TRBV2 and TRBJ2-7 proteins, appears as EPEVTQTPSHQVTQMGQEVILRCVPISNHLYFYWYRQILGQKVEFLVSFYNNEISEKSEIFDDQFSVERPDGSNFTLKIRSTKLEDSAMYFCASSRLGEYEQYFGPGTRLTVT.